These 11 T cell receptor beta chains came from one sample sequenced in a study of CD8+ T cells in alopecia areata. The authors extracted RNA and reverse transcribed it into cDNA as the sequencing template. Method: immunoSEQ multiplex PCR; TCRdb's copy keeps in-frame clones and lacks some. Counted here are under 350,000 clones, roughly 64% occurring once; the ten biggest clones make up approximately 2%. Treatment meaning: oral pan-JAK inhibitor, 5-10 mg twice daily. Sequences were derived from CD4+ T cells sorted from blood, sampled at week 24, from a patient treated with tofacitinib. The receptors were sampled from a human donor with alopecia areata.

The chain joins TRBV27 to TRBJ1-1; 7 bases match TRBD1. After removal of 5 bases from V and 1 base from J, the junction contained 7 bases not matched to a gene. The CDR3 has 15 amino acids. Germline loops: CDR1 MNHEY, CDR2 SMNVEV (reference sequence). The CDR3 nucleotides are TGTGCCAGCAGTCCAGGGGGGGCCCCGAACACTGAAGCTTTCTTT. Translated: CASSPGGAPNTEAFF.

The chain is built from TRBV4-1 and TRBJ2-7; a possible D gene is TRBD1 (6 bases). Germline CDR1 is MGHRA and CDR2 is YSYEKL. The CDR3 spans 12 residues. V was pared by 4 bases and J by 10 bases, with 14 bases between. The CDR3 nucleotides read TGCGCCAGCAGCCTTTCGGACAGCTTACAGTACTTC. Protein: CASSLSDSLQYF.

CDR3 residues: CASTNPTGATNEKLFF. CDR3 DNA: TGTGCCAGCACCAACCCGACAGGGGCAACTAATGAAAAACTGTTTTTT. The rearrangement joins TRBV5-4 to TRBJ1-4; 8 nucleotides line up with TRBD1. In germline, CDR1 is SGHNT, CDR2 YYREEE (reference sequence). The CDR3 is 16 residues long. V gave up 6 bases and J gave up 0 bases; unmatched junction bases: 7.

The V and J genes are TRBV7-8 and TRBJ2-5; 13 bases match TRBD2. The CDR3 contains 15 residues. V dropped 5 bases and J dropped 4; count of bases not matched to a gene: 4. Germline CDR1 reads SGHVS; CDR2 reads FQNEAQ. The CDR3 DNA follows: TGTGCCAGCAGCCCCGGACTAGCGGGGGCAGAGACCCAGTACTTC. Protein sequence: CASSPGLAGAETQYF. The full variable domain, with the rest looked up from reference TRBV7-8 and TRBJ2-5, is GAGVSQSPRYKVAKRGQDVALRCDPISGHVSLFWYQQALGQGPEFLTYFQNEAQLDKSGLPSDRFFAERPEGSVSTLKIQRTQQEDSAVYLCASSPGLAGAETQYFGPGTRLLVL.

V usage is TRBV2 and J usage is TRBJ2-1; D is ambiguous. This CDR3 contains 12 residues. Looked up from germline, CDR1 is SNHLY and CDR2 is FYNNEI. Between the trimmed V and J ends, which lost 6 bases and 9 bases, there was a span of 12 bases. The CDR3 nucleotides read TGTGCCAGCAGCGGCCCTAGGATTGAGCAGTTCTTC. Translated, it gives CASSGPRIEQFF.

This rearrangement joins TRBV25-1 to TRBJ1-2; 7 bases match TRBD1. Germline trimming cut 7 bases from V and 8 bases from J; bases unmatched to any gene: 7. Germline CDR1 and CDR2: MGHDK and SYGVNS. The CDR3 has 12 residues. CDR3 residues: CASMVAGGGYTF. Here the CDR3 DNA reads TGTGCCAGCATGGTGGCAGGGGGAGGCTACACCTTC.

This clone occurred a few times. V usage is TRBV29-1 and J usage is TRBJ2-3, with 11 bases aligning to TRBD2. The CDR3 has 14 amino acids. CDR1 SQVTM and CDR2 ANQGSEA come from the germline V gene. Trimming removed 6 bases from V and 5 bases from J; junction bases left unmatched: 7. CDR3 loop: CSVDSSGGRDTQYF. The CDR3 DNA reads as TGCAGCGTCGATTCTAGCGGGGGGCGAGATACGCAGTATTTT.

The chain couples TRBV5-1 to TRBJ2-1; 11 bases agree with TRBD1. Germline trimming cut 3 bases from V and 3 bases from J; bases unmatched to any gene: 8. CDR1 and CDR2 (germline): SGHRS, YFSETQ. This CDR3 region has 17 residues. The CDR3 DNA sequence: TGCGCCAGCAGCTGGAACTCCGGGACAGGGGGCTACAATGAGCAGTTCTTC. Its protein is CASSWNSGTGGYNEQFF.

This clone was seen only once. The genes are TRBV10-3 and TRBJ1-6, with 9 bases identical to TRBD1. In germline, CDR1 is ENHRY, CDR2 SYGVKD. The CDR3 contains 12 residues. V was pared by 6 bases and J by 10 bases, with 1 base of the junction left unmatched. The DNA of the CDR3 is TGTGCCATCAGGGGGACAGGGTCACCCCTCCACTTT. It translates to CAIRGTGSPLHF.

V is TRBV30 and J is TRBJ2-7, with D possibly TRBD1 on 6 matching bases. The V and J ends lost 1 base and 10 bases respectively, with 17 bases between them. The germline CDR1 and CDR2 sequences are GTSNPN and SVGIG (reference sequence). This CDR3 region has 13 residues. The DNA for the CDR3 is TGTGCCTGGAGTGATGACAGGCCTAGAAGACAGTACTTC. Amino acids: CAWSDDRPRRQYF.

This clone was picked up a small number of times. V usage is TRBV10-3 and J usage is TRBJ2-3; D not resolved. The germline V gene has CDR1 ENHRY and CDR2 SYGVKD. CDR3 length: 14 amino acids. The V and J ends lost 7 bases and 1 base respectively, with 12 bases between them. The CDR3, as DNA: TGTGCCATCACCCCATCCGAGGGCACAGATACGCAGTATTTT. This gives the protein CAITPSEGTDTQYF.